This T cell receptor beta chain was retrieved from a study of blood T cell repertoires in COVID-19. For the study at large: Sources were T cells, B-cell-depleted T cells, or PBMCs; the material itself was cDNA or gDNA.

The V segment lost 4 bases and the J segment 4 bases; nucleotides outside the gene matches: 9. Germline V lookup: CDR1 SGHKS, CDR2 YYEKEE (reference sequence). The CDR3 spans 17 residues. Method: immunoSEQ multiplex PCR; TCRdb's copy keeps in-frame clones and lacks some. The sample lists more than 45,000 clones; roughly 90% were seen once. Sequenced input: peripheral blood. The clonotype originates from a woman older than 75 with acute or convalescent COVID-19. This chain joins TRBV5-5 and TRBJ2-6, with TRBD1 matching over 9 bases. The CDR3 protein is CASSHAQGARGANVLTF. In DNA, the CDR3 is TGTGCCAGCAGCCATGCACAGGGGGCGCGGGGGGCCAACGTCCTGACTTTC. Using reference TRBV5-5 and TRBJ2-6 for the parts outside the CDR3, the full variable domain is DAGVTQSPTHLIKTRGQQVTLRCSPISGHKSVSWYQQVLGQGPQFIFQYYEKEERGRGNFPDRFSARQFPNYSSELNVNALLLGDSALYLCASSHAQGARGANVLTFGAGSRLTVL.